A selection of T cell receptor beta chains follows, all from one sample in a study of Ad26.COV2.S vaccination and SARS-CoV-2 variants. Measured with immunoSEQ multiplex PCR; TCRdb has only the in-frame clones, and not every one. The sample has approximately 300,000 clones, around four fifths seen once. This specimen was peripheral blood, taken in a trial of Ad26.COV2.S vaccine versus placebo. The receptors originated from a person aged 18-65 years who received the Ad26.COV2.S COVID-19 vaccine or a placebo. CDR3s include the opening cysteine and the closing phenylalanine or tryptophan. The D gene is left open where the match is weak. The size entry is marked missing in some rows and otherwise reads once, few, many or a size class.

cdr3_nt cdr3_aa d_call clone_size j_call v_call
TGTGCCAGCAGCTTTCGAAGCGGGGGAGTCACAGATACGCAGTATTTT CASSFRSGGVTDTQYF TRBD2 . TRBJ2-3 TRBV3-1/TRBV3-2
TGTGCCAGCAGTTTAGAGTACAGCGATGAGCAGTTCTTC CASSLEYSDEQFF . . TRBJ2-1 TRBV28
TGCAGCGTATATCCAACAGGGGGTGAAAACAATGAGCAGTTCTTC CSVYPTGGENNEQFF TRBD1 . TRBJ2-1 TRBV29-1
TGTGCCAGCAGTGGGGACAGGGGCTACAATGAGCAGTTCTTC CASSGDRGYNEQFF TRBD1 . TRBJ2-1 TRBV2
TGTGCCAGCAGTCCTCCCCAAGGCGGGGTAAACGAGCAGTACTTC CASSPPQGGVNEQYF . . TRBJ2-7 TRBV27
TGTGCCAGTAGTATAGGACAGGGGGCTATTGGGGCCAACGTCCTGACTTTC CASSIGQGAIGANVLTF TRBD1 . TRBJ2-6 TRBV19
TGTGCCAGCAGCCGAGATCAAGCAGGGGACTATGGCTACACCTTC CASSRDQAGDYGYTF . . TRBJ1-2 TRBV7-9
TGTGCCAGCAGCCCTCGCCTAGCGGGGGGGCCGGATGAGCAGTTCTTC CASSPRLAGGPDEQFF TRBD2 . TRBJ2-1 TRBV2
TGTGCGGGGCAGGGGGCGGGAGAGACCCAGTACTTC CAGQGAGETQYF TRBD1 . TRBJ2-5 TRBV5-4
TGTGCCAGCAGCTTATATAGCCAGAACTATGGCTACACCTTC CASSLYSQNYGYTF . . TRBJ1-2 TRBV7-9
TGTGCCAGCCACTTTATAGCGGGGGGATCAGATACGCAGTATTTT CASHFIAGGSDTQYF TRBD2 . TRBJ2-3 TRBV5-4
TGTGCCAGCAGCCATGAGGGTGCGCAGTATTTT CASSHEGAQYF . once TRBJ2-3 TRBV3-1/TRBV3-2